These 24 T cell receptor beta chains came from one sample sequenced in a study of technical replicates of blood from several donors. Here immunoSEQ multiplex PCR was the method, and the copy in TCRdb shows in-frame clones only, minus some. The sample records about 84,000 clones, almost 98% being singletons. Sequencing was carried out using T cells isolated from PBMCs. These receptors came from a human donor in good health.

In its sample, this clone was seen a few times. V gene TRBV7-9 combines with J gene TRBJ1-5; D perhaps matches TRBD1 (6 bases). The CDR3 has 14 amino acids. Germline-derived CDR1 and CDR2 are SEHNR and FQNEAQ (reference sequence). V was shortened by 3 bases and J by 4 bases, with 10 bases between the two germline ends. Here the CDR3 reads CASSFEGGNQPQHF. For the CDR3, the DNA is TGTGCCAGCAGCTTTGAGGGGGGGAATCAGCCCCAGCATTTT.

The chain has TRBV29-1 and TRBJ1-2; D is possibly TRBD1 (6 bases). Germline CDR1 SQVTM, CDR2 ANQGSEA. Trimming shortened V by 1 base and J by 6 bases, and 9 bases separated the two germline ends. This CDR3 is built from 12 residues. The CDR3 bases are TGCAGCGTTGAAGTGGGGGCAGATGGCTACACCTTC. Its protein is CSVEVGADGYTF.

The chain links TRBV5-1 to TRBJ1-6; D call uncertain. Trimming pared 2 bases from V and 8 bases from J, leaving 11 bases between. Germline CDR1 reads SGHRS; CDR2 reads YFSETQ. CDR3 length equals 14 residues. CDR3 loop: CASSFGPTDSPLHF. The DNA for the CDR3 is TGCGCCAGCAGCTTTGGTCCAACGGATTCACCCCTCCACTTT. The full variable domain, in which reference TRBV5-1 and TRBJ1-6 provide the parts outside the CDR3, is KAGVTQTPRYLIKTRGQQVTLSCSPISGHRSVSWYQQTPGQGLQFLFEYFSETQRNKGNFPGRFSGRQFSNSRSEMNVSTLELGDSALYLCASSFGPTDSPLHFGNGTRLTVT.

The V and J genes are TRBV13 and TRBJ2-7; TRBD2 agrees at 12 bases. The ends lost 5 bases at V and 0 bases at J; junction bases unmatched: 14. Germline CDR1 reads PRHDT; CDR2 reads FYEKMQ (reference sequence). CDR3 length: 19 amino acids. The CDR3 reads CASSPAVRLAGEGSYEQYF. The CDR3 DNA reads as TGTGCCAGCAGCCCCGCCGTGAGACTAGCGGGAGAGGGCTCCTACGAGCAGTACTTC.

The chain carries TRBV4-1 and TRBJ1-4; D remains unclear. V was cut by 0 bases and J by 8 bases, with 16 bases left in between. The CDR3 is 16 residues long. The germline gives CDR1 MGHRA, CDR2 YSYEKL. The CDR3 DNA sequence: TGCGCCAGCAGCCAAGATTCGGGTTCCTTGAGGGAAAAACTGTTTTTT. It yields the protein CASSQDSGSLREKLFF.

Only one count was recorded for this clone. The chain has TRBV15 and TRBJ1-4, with TRBD1 matching over 8 bases. Unmatched junction bases numbered 2, after V lost 1 base and J lost 7 bases. This CDR3 contains 14 residues. Germline V gene data show CDR1 as LNHNV and CDR2 as YYDKDF (reference sequence). Written as DNA, the CDR3 is TGTGCCACCAGCAGAGGACAGGGGAGTGAAAAACTGTTTTTT. Protein: CATSRGQGSEKLFF. Full variable domain (remainder filled in from reference TRBV15 and TRBJ1-4): DAMVIQNPRYQVTQFGKPVTLSCSQTLNHNVMYWYQQKSSQAPKLLFHYYDKDFNNEADTPDNFQSRRPNTSFCFLDIRSPGLGDTAMYLCATSRGQGSEKLFFGSGTQLSVL.

The V call is TRBV5-8, the J call TRBJ2-1; 8 nucleotides align to TRBD1. Trimming took 4 bases from V and 1 from J; bases not matched to a gene: 10. The CDR3 totals 17 residues. Germline V lookup: CDR1 SGHTS, CDR2 YDEGEE. CDR3: CASSGDRYYLSYNEQFF. For the CDR3, the DNA is TGTGCCAGCAGCGGGGACAGGTATTACTTATCCTACAATGAGCAGTTCTTC.

This chain uses TRBV6-5 with TRBJ1-2; possible D gene TRBD1, 5 bases. CDR3 size: 12 residues. Per germline, CDR1 MNHEY and CDR2 SVGAGI. V was pared by 6 bases and J by 5 bases, with 10 bases between. CDR3 sequence (DNA): TGTGCCAGCAGGGGGGGTGGGTATGGCTACACCTTC. This translates into CASRGGGYGYTF.

V gene TRBV6-1 combines with J gene TRBJ1-1; D remains unclear. This CDR3 is built from 12 residues. The germline CDR1 and CDR2 sequences are MNHNS and SASEGT. The germline V and J ends were trimmed by 3 bases and 4 bases, with 6 bases remaining between them. The CDR3, as DNA: TGTGCCAGCAGTGAGAGGGTCACTGAAGCTTTCTTT. It specifies CASSERVTEAFF.

The chain employs TRBV11-2 and TRBJ2-2, with D possibly matching TRBD1 (6 bases). This CDR3 has 13 amino acids. Per germline, CDR1 SGHAT and CDR2 FQNNGV. The germline V and J ends were trimmed by 0 bases and 13 bases, with 12 bases remaining between them. The CDR3 loop reads CASSLEQGLALFF. The CDR3 region has the DNA TGTGCCAGCAGCTTAGAACAGGGTCTTGCGCTGTTTTTT.

Only a few counts were recorded for this clone. V gene TRBV6-1 combines with J gene TRBJ1-1; no clear D gene. CDR3 length: 12 amino acids. V was trimmed by 5 bases and J by 5 bases, leaving 9 bases between them. From germline, CDR1 is MNHNS and CDR2 SASEGT. CDR3 protein: CASSLRVTEAFF. CDR3 nucleotides: TGTGCCAGCAGTCTGCGGGTGACTGAAGCTTTCTTT.

The chain recombines TRBV11-2 with TRBJ2-2, with TRBD1 identical over 9 bases. This CDR3 has 14 residues. J gave up 7 bases and V 6 bases, and 6 bases lay outside the gene matches. Germline CDR1 SGHAT, CDR2 FQNNGV. The CDR3 is CASSPGQGHGELFF. The CDR3 nucleotides read TGTGCCAGCAGTCCGGGACAGGGTCACGGGGAGCTGTTTTTT.

J is TRBJ2-7 and V is TRBV6-6, with 7 bases lining up with TRBD1. The CDR3 spans 14 residues. V dropped 5 bases and J dropped 1; count of bases not matched to a gene: 5. The germline CDR1 and CDR2 sequences are MNHNY and SVGAGI (reference sequence). In DNA form, the CDR3 reads TGTGCCAGCAGTACTGCAGGGGGATCCTACGAGCAGTACTTC. It specifies CASSTAGGSYEQYF.

This clone appeared once. V and J are TRBV6-4 and TRBJ1-1; TRBD1 matches at 7 bases. With 0 bases clipped from V and 6 bases from J, the junction kept 4 bases outside the gene matches. Per the germline V gene, CDR1 is MRHNA and CDR2 is SNTAGT. This CDR3 has 14 residues. The CDR3, as DNA: TGTGCCAGCAGTGACTCACTCAGGGGGTCTGAAGCTTTCTTT. Its protein product is CASSDSLRGSEAFF.

The J gene is TRBJ2-7, the V gene TRBV5-1, with 12 bases lining up with TRBD2. The CDR3 loop spans 15 amino acids. The V gene's germline CDR1 is SGHRS and CDR2 YFSETQ. Trimming at V came to 0 bases and at J to 4 bases, leaving 2 bases not matched to a gene. In nucleotides, the CDR3 is TGCGCCAGCAGCTTGGCTGGGACTAGCGGGTACGAGCAGTACTTC. Its protein is CASSLAGTSGYEQYF.

This clone was found a few times. The chain joins TRBV5-1 to TRBJ2-5, with D maybe TRBD1 (6 bases). The length of the CDR3 is 15 residues. Trimming removed 0 bases from V and 5 bases from J, with 14 bases in between. Germline values: CDR1 SGHRS, CDR2 YFSETQ. The CDR3 bases are TGCGCCAGCAGCTTGGGTCTCGCCCAGGGGGAGACCCAGTACTTC. Translating it yields CASSLGLAQGETQYF. Drawing the rest from reference TRBV5-1 and TRBJ2-5, the complete variable domain is KAGVTQTPRYLIKTRGQQVTLSCSPISGHRSVSWYQQTPGQGLQFLFEYFSETQRNKGNFPGRFSGRQFSNSRSEMNVSTLELGDSALYLCASSLGLAQGETQYFGPGTRLLVL.

CDR3 in DNA: TGCGCCAGCAGTCTACTAGCGGAGACGAATGAGCAGTTCTTC. Its protein product is CASSLLAETNEQFF. The chain employs TRBV5-1 and TRBJ2-1, with 8 bases identical to TRBD2. The V and J ends lost 5 bases and 7 bases, in that order; junction bases with no gene match: 8. CDR1 and CDR2 from the germline V gene are SGHRS and YFSETQ. The CDR3 is 14 residues long.

The J gene is TRBJ1-1, the V gene TRBV21-1; the table gives TRBD1 as D, unverified against the DNA. TRBV21-1 is an annotated pseudogene. The CDR3 contains 16 residues. This CDR3 reads CASSNHGTGRDTEAFF. CDR3 DNA: TGTGCCAGCAGCAATCACGGGACAGGGCGGGACACTGAAGCTTTCTTT.

The CDR3 here is CASSVRGAGGNEQFF. The CDR3 nucleotides are TGTGCCAGCAGCGTCCGGGGGGCAGGAGGCAATGAGCAGTTCTTC. This chain connects TRBV9 to TRBJ2-1; perhaps TRBD2 as D (7 bases). CDR3 size: 15 residues. Germline loops: CDR1 SGDLS, CDR2 YYNGEE. V gave up 2 bases and J gave up 6 bases, with 15 bases separating them.

The J gene is TRBJ2-1, the V gene TRBV2; D not certain. The CDR3 sequence is 13 residues long. Looked up from germline, CDR1 is SNHLY and CDR2 is FYNNEI. V was pared by 4 bases and J by 8 bases, with 12 bases between. The CDR3 sequence is CASSVGVFDEQFF. The CDR3 coding sequence is TGTGCCAGCAGTGTAGGAGTTTTCGATGAGCAGTTCTTC.

Here the CDR3 DNA reads TGTGCCAGCAGTCCGTGGACAGGGAAGAACACTGAAGCTTTCTTT. Residues: CASSPWTGKNTEAFF. The V gene is TRBV28, the J gene TRBJ1-1, with 8 positions matching TRBD1. Germline assignment: CDR1 MDHEN and CDR2 SYDVKM. The CDR3 consists of 15 residues. V was clipped by 5 bases and J by 1 base; unmatched bases: 6. Looking up the rest from reference TRBV28 and TRBJ1-1 gives the full variable domain: DVKVTQSSRYLVKRTGEKVFLECVQDMDHENMFWYRQDPGLGLRLIYFSYDVKMKEKGDIPEGYSVSREKKERFSLILESASTNQTSMYLCASSPWTGKNTEAFFGQGTRLTVV.

CDR3 protein: CASSLLQANEQFF. CDR3 bases: TGTGCCAGCAGCTTGCTACAGGCCAATGAGCAGTTCTTC. The rearrangement links TRBV7-9 to TRBJ2-1; TRBD1 is a possible D gene (5 bases). CDR3 length: 13 residues. Trimming took 3 bases from V and 6 from J, leaving 9 bases between them. Germline assignment: CDR1 SEHNR and CDR2 FQNEAQ (reference sequence).

This chain links TRBV11-2 with TRBJ2-7; 11 nucleotides agree with TRBD1. J was trimmed by 4 bases and V by 1 base; bases with no gene match: 6. The CDR3 consists of 16 residues. Germline V CDR1 and CDR2: SGHAT, FQNNGV. The CDR3 protein is CASSLVRGQGEYEQYF. CDR3 in DNA: TGTGCCAGCAGCTTAGTTAGGGGACAGGGGGAATACGAGCAGTACTTC.

The chain employs TRBV6-5 and TRBJ1-2; 7 nucleotides agree with TRBD1. Germline V CDR1 and CDR2: MNHEY, SVGAGI. The CDR3 extends over 15 amino acids. V lost 6 bases, J lost 4 bases, and 11 bases stayed unmatched. As DNA, the CDR3 is TGTGCCAGCAGGAGGGGGCCACCGGGCACCTATGGCTACACCTTC. This translates into CASRRGPPGTYGYTF.